The rows below give T cell receptor beta chains drawn from one sample of a study of blood T cell repertoires in COVID-19. Profiling relied on immunoSEQ multiplex PCR, and the TCRdb table lists in-frame clones only, not all of them. The sample yields approximately 300,000 clones, 90% to 95% seen once. Sequences were obtained from PBMCs or T cells enriched from blood (not recorded which). The receptors come from a woman aged 30 to 39 who had been exposed to COVID-19. Both conserved end residues are part of each CDR3. D genes are given only for firm matches. Size is omitted from some rows. Given values are once, few, many or a class for expanded clones.

V gene	D gene	clone size	J gene	CDR3 protein	CDR3 DNA
TRBV6-5	-	-	TRBJ2-1	CASSQGRGTYNEQFF	TGTGCCAGCAGCCAAGGGCGGGGCACCTACAATGAGCAGTTCTTC
TRBV7-6	-	-	TRBJ2-3	CASSFRRENTDTQYF	TGTGCCAGCAGCTTTCGGCGGGAAAACACAGATACGCAGTATTTT
TRBV5-6	TRBD1	few	TRBJ2-5	CASSTGQGQETQYF	TGTGCCAGCAGCACCGGACAGGGACAAGAGACCCAGTACTTC
TRBV27	TRBD2	-	TRBJ2-4	CASSLKRGVAKNIQYF	TGTGCCAGCAGTTTAAAGCGGGGGGTGGCCAAAAACATTCAGTACTTC
TRBV7-9	-	once	TRBJ2-1	CASSSFMSSYNEQFF	TGTGCCAGCAGCTCGTTCATGAGCTCCTACAATGAGCAGTTCTTC
TRBV5-1	-	-	TRBJ2-1	CASSLGPGGSSYNEQFF	TGCGCCAGCAGCTTAGGCCCCGGGGGTAGCTCCTACAATGAGCAGTTCTTC
TRBV10-3	-	-	TRBJ1-1	CATGTPMNTEAFF	TGTGCCACCGGGACTCCTATGAACACTGAAGCTTTCTTT
TRBV5-1	-	-	TRBJ1-4	CASSPGATNEKLFF	TGCGCCAGCAGCCCTGGAGCAACTAATGAAAAACTGTTTTTT
TRBV5-1	-	-	TRBJ2-2	CASSLGRGKNTGELFF	TGCGCCAGCAGCTTGGGAAGGGGGAAGAACACCGGGGAGCTGTTTTTT
TRBV3-1/TRBV3-2	TRBD2	-	TRBJ2-1	CASSHGAGTYNEQFF	TGTGCCAGCAGCCACGGAGCGGGGACCTACAATGAGCAGTTCTTC
TRBV9	TRBD2	-	TRBJ2-1	CASSEGTSGGSYNEQFF	TGTGCCAGCAGCGAGGGGACTAGCGGGGGGTCCTACAATGAGCAGTTCTTC
TRBV6-2/TRBV6-3	-	-	TRBJ2-5	CASSSFLGQLVVKETQYF	TGTGCCAGCAGTTCTTTTCTTGGACAGTTGGTTGTTAAAGAGACCCAGTACTTC
TRBV27	TRBD1	-	TRBJ1-1	CASSLTGMNTEAFF	TGTGCCAGCAGTTTGACAGGGATGAACACTGAAGCTTTCTTT
TRBV27	-	-	TRBJ2-5	CATTGTQYF	TGTGCCACCACGGGGACCCAGTACTTC
TRBV27	TRBD1	-	TRBJ1-4	CASSLSRPRGEKLFF	TGTGCCAGCAGTTTATCGAGGCCCAGGGGGGAAAAACTGTTTTTT
TRBV7-8	-	-	TRBJ2-5	CASSLGRGLASVETQYF	TGTGCCAGCAGCTTAGGGCGAGGGCTAGCGAGCGTGGAGACCCAGTACTTC
TRBV7-8	-	-	TRBJ1-5	CASSLAGVYSNQPQHF	TGTGCCAGCAGCTTAGCTGGAGTTTATAGCAATCAGCCCCAGCATTTT
TRBV6-5	TRBD1	-	TRBJ2-7	CASSPWTGGTYEQYF	TGTGCCAGCAGTCCCTGGACAGGGGGGACCTACGAGCAGTACTTC
TRBV10-3	-	-	TRBJ1-1	CAISEAGVAEAFF	TGTGCCATCAGTGAAGCGGGGGTTGCTGAAGCTTTCTTT
TRBV19	-	-	TRBJ1-1	CASSPGPNTEAFF	TGTGCCAGTAGTCCAGGGCCGAACACTGAAGCTTTCTTT
TRBV7-9	-	-	TRBJ2-3	CASSQIGRGTQYF	TGTGCCAGCAGCCAAATCGGTCGGGGTACGCAGTATTTT
TRBV12-3/TRBV12-4	-	-	TRBJ1-5	CASSWGRHQPQHF	TGTGCCAGCAGTTGGGGGCGACATCAGCCCCAGCATTTT
TRBV11-3	-	-	TRBJ2-3	CASSLVGERADTQYF	TGTGCCAGCAGCTTAGTGGGAGAGAGGGCAGATACGCAGTATTTT
TRBV12-3/TRBV12-4	-	many	TRBJ2-3	CASSFGGLDTQYF	TGTGCCAGCAGTTTTGGGGGCTTGGATACGCAGTATTTT
TRBV6-1	-	-	TRBJ1-2	CASSEVPGYGYTF	TGTGCCAGCAGTGAAGTTCCCGGCTATGGCTACACCTTC
TRBV10-3	-	-	TRBJ1-2	CAISESTKGASYGYTF	TGTGCCATCAGTGAGTCGACGAAGGGAGCAAGCTATGGCTACACCTTC